In its sample, the clone carrying this T cell receptor beta chain was seen a few times. The record originates from a study of blood T cell repertoires in COVID-19. On the study more broadly: COVID-19 samples collected from the United States, Italy and Spain covered acute and convalescent phases. PBMCs, B-cell-depleted T cells, or T cells were the source of the cDNA or gDNA that made up the material.

Germline lookup yields CDR1 SGHRS and CDR2 YFSETQ. V lost 0 bases, J lost 1 base, and 9 bases lay in between. The CDR3 sequence is 15 residues long. In the source study's methods: Estimation of nucleated cell counts relied on the amplification of reference gene primers. Using immunoSEQ multiplex PCR, the repertoire was profiled, and TCRdb retains in-frame clones only, with some absent. Clone size and V and J calls were adopted from that table, with D and trimming inferred from the DNA. The sample includes roughly 110,000 clones, roughly 90% seen only once; the top ten take 4% to 6%. The receptor was isolated from a man between 35 and 55 years old with active or convalescent COVID-19. Source material: peripheral blood. This chain connects TRBV5-1 to TRBJ2-3, with D perhaps matching TRBD2 (6 bases). In nucleotides, the CDR3 is TGCGCCAGCAGCTTGGGAGCTAGCGGCACAGATACGCAGTATTTT. Translating it yields CASSLGASGTDTQYF.